This TCR beta chain is drawn from a study of shared clonotypes between healthy human individuals. TCRdb keeps only in-frame clones here, not all; method: immunoSEQ multiplex PCR. The table has about 2.3 million clones, approximately 93% seen once. CDR1 is MGHRA and CDR2 is YSYEKL in the germline V gene. The CDR3 spans 12 residues. V was trimmed by 0 bases and J by 14 bases, leaving 13 bases between them. Material: naive CD4+ T cells from PBMCs. The subset: CD45RA+ positively selected. This clonotype was obtained from a man aged 18-30 years in good health. Some clones in this sample may be carry-over from other donors' samples. The chain recombines TRBV4-1 with TRBJ1-2; unclear D gene. CDR3: CASSQDFRAKTF. Here the CDR3 DNA reads TGCGCCAGCAGCCAAGATTTTCGGGCGAAGACCTTC.